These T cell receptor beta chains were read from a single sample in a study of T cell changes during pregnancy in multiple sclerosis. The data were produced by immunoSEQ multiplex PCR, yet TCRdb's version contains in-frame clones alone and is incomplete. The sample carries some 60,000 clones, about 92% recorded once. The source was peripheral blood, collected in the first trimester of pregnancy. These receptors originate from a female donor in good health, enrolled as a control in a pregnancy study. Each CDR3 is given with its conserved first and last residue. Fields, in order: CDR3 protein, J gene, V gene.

CASSQIVQETFTDTQYF | TRBJ2-3 | TRBV23-1
CASSPFQGDYGYTF | TRBJ1-2 | TRBV5-5
CASRSTSGGLAKNIQYF | TRBJ2-4 | TRBV27
CASSPGQGAPGANVLTF | TRBJ2-6 | TRBV18
CASSTEDQPQHF | TRBJ1-5 | TRBV2
CASSMDRGFDGYTF | TRBJ1-2 | TRBV6-6
CASRGGAWETQYF | TRBJ2-5 | TRBV4-2
CASSQEPGRGNTIYF | TRBJ1-3 | TRBV4-1
CASSQDLRGNSPLHF | TRBJ1-6 | TRBV4-1
CASSLPDRAYNEQFF | TRBJ2-1 | TRBV11-1
CASSLIFAGGLTDTQYF | TRBJ2-3 | TRBV11-2
CASSIFRGYAAEAFF | TRBJ1-1 | TRBV19
CASSEESNTEAFF | TRBJ1-1 | TRBV25-1
CASSLSVGVGEQFF | TRBJ2-1 | TRBV7-3
CASSRGGGHSYEQYF | TRBJ2-7 | TRBV14
CASSYLGQSYEQYF | TRBJ2-7 | TRBV6-5
CAWSGPGQGYGNTIYF | TRBJ1-3 | TRBV30
CASSPGQTNYGYTF | TRBJ1-2 | TRBV18
CASSSTGENEKLFF | TRBJ1-4 | TRBV5-1
CASSPRRNPGGEQYF | TRBJ2-7 | TRBV11-2
CASSLGGTDTQYF | TRBJ2-3 | TRBV2
CSVEQGGTEAFF | TRBJ1-1 | TRBV29-1
CASSTGYQETQYF | TRBJ2-5 | TRBV11-2
CASSVDGQGPYEQYF | TRBJ2-7 | TRBV9
CASTADRMNTEAFF | TRBJ1-1 | TRBV19
CASSLSTAHRVIEAFF | TRBJ1-1 | TRBV27
CASSFVGTSGPSSYNEQFF | TRBJ2-1 | TRBV7-2
CASRGSDQTGELFF | TRBJ2-2 | TRBV5-1
CATEAGGLDEQFF | TRBJ2-1 | TRBV15
CSVEESGRETQYF | TRBJ2-5 | TRBV29-1
CASSMAGGGSYNEQFF | TRBJ2-1 | TRBV19
CSGLRTGDITDTQYF | TRBJ2-3 | TRBV29-1
CASSLPKTLEGALRDEQFF | TRBJ2-1 | TRBV5-1
CSFLQGGSEKLFF | TRBJ1-4 | TRBV29-1
CASSIASGRFDNEQFF | TRBJ2-1 | TRBV19
CASSVGWAGDEQFF | TRBJ2-1 | TRBV9
CASSPSVYGYTF | TRBJ1-2 | TRBV18
CASSSEPSNRVSNQPQHF | TRBJ1-5 | TRBV7-9
CASSRGSNEKLFF | TRBJ1-4 | TRBV18
CASNDGGLPTGELFF | TRBJ2-2 | TRBV4-1
CASSNPREAGGNTIYF | TRBJ1-3 | TRBV19
CASGQGFEKLFF | TRBJ1-4 | TRBV2
CSVEEDRGKGQYF | TRBJ2-5 | TRBV29-1
CASSPDSQETQYF | TRBJ2-5 | TRBV6-6
CASSFRRTGVGETQYF | TRBJ2-5 | TRBV7-8
CASTGRGVYNEQFF | TRBJ2-1 | TRBV5-1
CASRGGGGTEAFF | TRBJ1-1 | TRBV5-4
CASSLRAGNDEQYF | TRBJ2-7 | TRBV7-2
CASSETQGTLNTEAFF | TRBJ1-1 | TRBV6-1
CSALREGAQYF | TRBJ2-3 | TRBV20-1
CASSRGGTGANVLTF | TRBJ2-6 | TRBV5-4
CAWSSLGSGANTEAFF | TRBJ1-1 | TRBV30
CASSLLGYEQFF | TRBJ2-1 | TRBV9
CASSRHRDRELSTEAFF | TRBJ1-1 | TRBV4-1
CASSGRTSGGVNIQYF | TRBJ2-4 | TRBV25-1
CASSLTDSLYEQYF | TRBJ2-7 | TRBV7-2
CAISELPGQEAFF | TRBJ1-1 | TRBV10-3
CASSLSAGVHNEQFF | TRBJ2-1 | TRBV5-1
CASSLQGSSYEQYF | TRBJ2-7 | TRBV6-1